Shown below are 11 T cell receptor beta chains from a single sample sequenced in a study of regulatory T cells in long-lasting Graves disease. CDR3-region Arm-PCR and iRepertoire HTBI primers produced the TCR beta libraries. TCRdb called the multiplex PCR reads again in MiXCR, with one record for every CDR3 protein. The sample has hundreds of thousands of distinct CDR3 sequences; about 16% are singletons. The time point was: newly diagnosed GD, antithyroid drugs for less than 3 months. The TCR library was made from RNA that had been extracted from PBMCs in TRIzol. This same sample was also taken into another study, of T cells in Graves' hyperthyroidism and ophthalmopathy.

The sample consisted of peripheral blood mononuclear cells (PBMCs), taken at new diagnosis, from a patient treated with antithyroid drugs. The receptors were sampled from a woman between 25 and 40 years old with Graves disease.

The chain links TRBV6-9 to TRBJ2-7, with 10 bases aligning to TRBD2. CDR1 and CDR2 from the germline V gene are MNHGY and SVAAGI. The CDR3 is made up of 17 amino acids. J lost 0 bases, V lost 4 bases, and 9 bases had no gene match. CDR3: CASSSARTSGGSYEQYF. The CDR3 DNA reads TGTGCCAGCAGTTCCGCCCGGACTAGCGGAGGCTCCTACGAGCAGTACTTC.

The table lists this clonotype with a few counts. The J gene is TRBJ2-1, the V gene TRBV12-3 or TRBV12-4; D call uncertain. V gave up 1 base and J gave up 6 bases, with 7 bases separating them. This CDR3 region has 13 residues. In DNA, the CDR3 is TGTGCCAGCAGTTTAGGCATTATCAATGAGCAGTTCTTC. Translating it yields CASSLGIINEQFF.

As concerns this clonotype: One end of the junction varies from germline; a read error may be responsible. The rearrangement joins TRBV6-2 or TRBV6-3 to TRBJ2-6; maybe TRBD2 (6 bases). The CDR3 is made up of 13 amino acids. Looked up from germline, CDR1 is MNHEY and CDR2 is SVGEGT. The CDR3 DNA sequence: TGTGCCAGCAGTCGAGGAGGGGCCAACGTCCCGACTTTC. This gives the protein CASSRGGANVPTF.

This clonotype was seen at least ten times. The chain couples TRBV20-1 to TRBJ2-7; 11 bases agree with TRBD2. With V trimmed by 6 bases and J by 2 bases, 6 bases remained unmatched. CDR3 length: 14 amino acids. Germline loops: CDR1 DFQATT, CDR2 SNEGSKA (reference sequence). CDR3 coding DNA: TGCAGTGCCACAGGACTAGCGGGCCCCTACGAGCAGTACTTC. Translated, it gives CSATGLAGPYEQYF.

In this sample, this clonotype turned up a few times. This chain joins TRBV29-1 and TRBJ1-2; D might be TRBD1 (5 bases). V gave up 6 bases and J gave up 8 bases, with 16 bases separating them. From germline, CDR1 is SQVTM and CDR2 ANQGSEA. The CDR3 contains 12 residues. In nucleotides, the CDR3 is TGCAGCGTGCCTCAGGGATCTCGGGGCTACACCTTC. It encodes CSVPQGSRGYTF.

This clonotype has only a few counts. The rearrangement joins TRBV18 to TRBJ1-1; D call uncertain. The ends were cut back, 3 bases at V and 1 base at J, with 12 bases in the middle. CDR3 length: 15 amino acids. Per germline, CDR1 KGHSH and CDR2 LQKENI. For the CDR3, the DNA is TGTGCCAGCTCACCGTTTGAAAGGCGGAACACTGAAGCTTTCTTT. Amino acids: CASSPFERRNTEAFF.

CDR3 in DNA: TGTGCCAGCAGCCAAGCCCCGTGGGGTGACGAGCAGTACTTC. Encoded protein: CASSQAPWGDEQYF. The rearrangement uses TRBV3-1 and TRBJ2-7; no clear D. The V end lost 1 base, the J end lost 5 bases, and 12 bases lay between the germline ends. Germline loops: CDR1 LGHDT, CDR2 YNNKEL (reference sequence). The CDR3 covers 14 residues.

Ten or more counts support this clonotype. The chain recombines TRBV28 with TRBJ1-4, with 9 nucleotides matching TRBD1. Trimming took 10 bases from V and 7 from J; bases not matched to a gene: 7. This CDR3 is 13 amino acids long. Germline V gene data show CDR1 as MDHEN and CDR2 as SYDVKM. The CDR3 bases are TGTGCCATAGGGACAGGGCAAGTTGAAAAACTGTTTTTT. Translating gives CAIGTGQVEKLFF.

This clonotype was seen only once. A much larger clone differs from this one at a single base, so this may be a read error. V and J are TRBV6-1 and TRBJ2-3, with 10 bases matching TRBD1. The CDR3 is made up of 15 amino acids. V lost 6 bases to trimming and J lost 0 bases; unmatched junction nucleotides: 3. Germline assignment: CDR1 MNHNS and CDR2 SASEGT. CDR3 nucleotides: TGTGCCAGCAGCGCGGGACAGGGGAGCACAGATACGCAGTATTTT. Protein product: CASSAGQGSTDTQYF.

Comments on this clonotype: This may be a read error: a much more frequent sequence differs by one nucleotide. The chain is built from TRBV6-1 and TRBJ2-5; D gene ambiguous. The CDR3 runs 12 residues. The germline CDR1 and CDR2 sequences are MNHNS and SASEGT. The V end lost 6 bases, the J end lost 5 bases, and 10 bases lay between the germline ends. The CDR3 region is CASSQSAETQYF. The CDR3 bases are TGTGCCAGCAGCCAATCGGCGGAGACCCAGTACTTC.

This clonotype was found many times. V gene TRBV28 combines with J gene TRBJ1-2; a possible D gene is TRBD1 (5 bases). V was pared by 8 bases and J by 8 bases, with 15 bases between. Germline lookup yields CDR1 MDHEN and CDR2 SYDVKM. The length of the CDR3 is 12 residues. Written as DNA, the CDR3 is TGTGCCAGCTTATTCGGGGCGCTGGGCTACACCTTC. It codes for CASLFGALGYTF.